Below are 2 T cell receptor beta chains sequenced from a single sample in a study of T cells in women clearing cervical HPV infection. Using immunoSEQ multiplex PCR, the repertoire was profiled, and TCRdb retains in-frame clones only, with some absent. Found here are about 44,000 clones; the top ten clones hold 0.95% to 1.5%. The sequenced sample consisted of blood buffy coat. The receptors originated from a woman between 18 and 69 years old with a cervical HPV16 infection that either progressed to CIN3+ or cleared (not recorded which).

Comments on this clone: The CDR3 end lies 3 residues beyond the end of the read and is filled in from the germline J gene. The rearrangement joins TRBV7-3 to TRBJ2-7; 7 bases align to TRBD1. The CDR3 spans 16 residues. The V gene's germline CDR1 is SGHTA and CDR2 FQGTGA. V lost 3 bases, J lost 0 bases, and 8 bases stayed unmatched. CDR3 protein: CASSFAGTALSYEQYF. Partial CDR3 DNA: TGTGCCAGCAGCTTCGCCGGGACAGCTCTCTCCTACGAG.

Of note for this clone: Sequencing ends 3 residues short of the CDR3 end; the germline J gene provides the rest. The V and J genes are TRBV7-2 and TRBJ1-6; no reliable D call. Germline values: CDR1 SGHTA, CDR2 FQGNSA. The V end lost 2 bases, the J end lost 1 base, and 6 bases lay between the germline ends. The CDR3 consists of 15 residues. Partial CDR3 DNA: TGTGCCAGCAGCTTACAGGTTTCCTATAATTCACCC. It is translated as CASSLQVSYNSP. The full CDR3 protein is CASSLQVSYNSPLHF.